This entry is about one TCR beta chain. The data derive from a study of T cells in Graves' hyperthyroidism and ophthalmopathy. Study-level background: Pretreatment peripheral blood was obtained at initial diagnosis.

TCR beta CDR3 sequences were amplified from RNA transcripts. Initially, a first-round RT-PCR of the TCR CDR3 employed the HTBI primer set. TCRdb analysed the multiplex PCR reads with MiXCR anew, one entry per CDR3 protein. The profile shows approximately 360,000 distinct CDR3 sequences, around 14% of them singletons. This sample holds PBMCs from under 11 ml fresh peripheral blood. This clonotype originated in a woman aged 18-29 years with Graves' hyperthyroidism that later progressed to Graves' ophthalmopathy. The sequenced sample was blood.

CDR3 DNA: TGTGCCACCAGCAGAGGGGACAGGGGGCAGGAGACCCAGTTCTTC. Amino acid sequence: CATSRGDRGQETQFF. This chain uses TRBV15 with TRBJ2-5, with 12 nucleotides matching TRBD1. Gene TRBJ2-1 matches the end of the DNA better, so the J call may be wrong. Germline V gene sequence: CDR1 LNHNV, CDR2 YYDKDF (reference sequence). The CDR3 is made up of 15 amino acids.